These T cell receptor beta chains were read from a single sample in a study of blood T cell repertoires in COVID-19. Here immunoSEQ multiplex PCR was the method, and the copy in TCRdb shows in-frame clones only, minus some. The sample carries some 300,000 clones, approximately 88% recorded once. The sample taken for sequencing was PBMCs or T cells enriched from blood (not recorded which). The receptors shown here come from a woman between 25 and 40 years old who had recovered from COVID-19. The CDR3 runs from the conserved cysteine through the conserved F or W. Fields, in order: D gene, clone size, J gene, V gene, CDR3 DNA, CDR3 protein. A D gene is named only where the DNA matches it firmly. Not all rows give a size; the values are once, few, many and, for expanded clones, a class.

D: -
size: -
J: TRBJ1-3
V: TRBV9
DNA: TGTGCCAGCAGCCCCCCGGACAGAGGAAACACCATATATTTT
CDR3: CASSPPDRGNTIYF

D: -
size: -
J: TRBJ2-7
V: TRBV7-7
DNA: TGTGCTAGCAGCTTAGACAGAAATTACGAGCAGTACTTC
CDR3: CASSLDRNYEQYF

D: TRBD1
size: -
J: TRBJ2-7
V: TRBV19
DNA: TGTGCCAGTAGTATTCGTCAGGGGGCATTCTCCTACGAGCAGTACTTC
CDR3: CASSIRQGAFSYEQYF

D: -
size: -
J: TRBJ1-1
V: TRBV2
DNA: TGTGCCAGCAGTGAGGGCCCGCCGGAGGCAGCTTTCTTT
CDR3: CASSEGPPEAAFF

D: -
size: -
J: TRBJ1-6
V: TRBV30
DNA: TGTGCCTGGAGCGGACAAGGACGGCGAAATTCACCCCTCCACTTT
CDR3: CAWSGQGRRNSPLHF

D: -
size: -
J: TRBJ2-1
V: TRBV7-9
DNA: TGTGCCAGCAGCGCCGGACAGTACAATGAGCAGTTCTTC
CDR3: CASSAGQYNEQFF

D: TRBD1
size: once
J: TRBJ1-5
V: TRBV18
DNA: TGTGCCAGCTCACTCTCCTGGACAGGGGATAGCAATCAGCCCCAGCATTTT
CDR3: CASSLSWTGDSNQPQHF

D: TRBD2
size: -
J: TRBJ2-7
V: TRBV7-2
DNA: TGTGCCAGCAACGGAAGGGGTTGGGGGGGCTCCTACGAGCAGTACTTC
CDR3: CASNGRGWGGSYEQYF

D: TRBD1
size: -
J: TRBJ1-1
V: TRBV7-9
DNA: TGTGCCAGCAGCCCGGACAGGGAGACGACTGAAGCTTTCTTT
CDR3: CASSPDRETTEAFF

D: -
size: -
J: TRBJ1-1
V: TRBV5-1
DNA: TGCGCCAGCAGCTTACAGGGTAACACTGAAGCTTTCTTT
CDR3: CASSLQGNTEAFF

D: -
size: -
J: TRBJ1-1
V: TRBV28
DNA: TGTGCCAGCAGTTTACCCCATTCGAACACTGAAGCTTTCTTT
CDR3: CASSLPHSNTEAFF

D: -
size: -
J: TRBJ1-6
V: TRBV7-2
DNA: TGTGCCAGCAGCGCGAACCATAATTCACCCCTCCACTTT
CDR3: CASSANHNSPLHF

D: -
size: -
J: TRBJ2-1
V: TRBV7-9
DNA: TGTGCCAGCAGCTTAGAAAATCTCAATGAGCAGTTCTTC
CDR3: CASSLENLNEQFF

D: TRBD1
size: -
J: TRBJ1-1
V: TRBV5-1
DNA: TGCGCCAGCAGCTTGTTCGTACCGGGACAGCTAAATCCGAACACTGAAGCTTTCTTT
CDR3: CASSLFVPGQLNPNTEAFF

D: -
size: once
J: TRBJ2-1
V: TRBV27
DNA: TGTGCCAGCAGTTTATCTGGGGGGGCAAGACCCAATGAGCAGTTCTTC
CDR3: CASSLSGGARPNEQFF

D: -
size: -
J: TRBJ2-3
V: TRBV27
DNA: TGTGCCAGCAGTCTAACGCGGGGCCACACAGATACGCAGTATTTT
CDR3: CASSLTRGHTDTQYF

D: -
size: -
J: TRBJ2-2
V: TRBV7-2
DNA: TGTGCCAGCAGCATAACAGGGTTATGGACCGGGGAGCTGTTTTTT
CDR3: CASSITGLWTGELFF

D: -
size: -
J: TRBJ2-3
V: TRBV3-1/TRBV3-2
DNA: TGTGCCAGCAGCCAAGTCCCTACTAGAGTAGATACGCAGTATTTT
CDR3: CASSQVPTRVDTQYF

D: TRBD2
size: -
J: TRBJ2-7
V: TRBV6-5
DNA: TGTGCCAGCAGTTACTCACGACTAGCGGGATCCTACGAGCAGTACTTC
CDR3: CASSYSRLAGSYEQYF

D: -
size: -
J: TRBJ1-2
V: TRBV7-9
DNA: TGTGCCAGCAGCTTAGCCGCCAGGCCGAACTATGGCTACACCTTC
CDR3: CASSLAARPNYGYTF

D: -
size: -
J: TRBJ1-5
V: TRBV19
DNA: TGTGCCAGTAGTGAAGGGGTTCAAAAGCCCCAGCATTTT
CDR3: CASSEGVQKPQHF

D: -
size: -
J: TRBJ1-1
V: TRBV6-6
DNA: TGTGCCAGCAGTTACTCGACAGAAGCTTTCTTT
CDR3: CASSYSTEAFF

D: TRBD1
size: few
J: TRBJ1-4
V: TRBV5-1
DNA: TGCGCCAGCAGCCATGGGGACAGTAATGAAAAACTGTTTTTT
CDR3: CASSHGDSNEKLFF

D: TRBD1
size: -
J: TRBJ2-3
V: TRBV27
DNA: TGTGCCAGCAGTCCTAGGGACAGGCCCACAGATACGCAGTATTTT
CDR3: CASSPRDRPTDTQYF

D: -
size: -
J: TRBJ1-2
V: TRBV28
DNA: TGTGCCAGCAGTTTAGTCACAGGGACGGACTATGGCTACACCTTC
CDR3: CASSLVTGTDYGYTF

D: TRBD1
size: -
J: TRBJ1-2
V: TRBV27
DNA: TGTGCCAGCGGGACAGGGGTTAACTATGGCTACACCTTC
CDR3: CASGTGVNYGYTF

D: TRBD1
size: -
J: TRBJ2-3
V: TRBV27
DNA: TGTGCCAGCAGTTTATCCCGACAGGGGCGCACAGATACGCAGTATTTT
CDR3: CASSLSRQGRTDTQYF

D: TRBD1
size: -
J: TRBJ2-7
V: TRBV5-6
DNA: TGTGCCAGCAGCTCTATACCCGACAGGGGAGGAGGCGAGCAGTACTTC
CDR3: CASSSIPDRGGGEQYF

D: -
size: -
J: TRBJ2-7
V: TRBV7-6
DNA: TGTGCCAGCAGCTTCACTTTTGCGGACAGCTCCTACGAGCAGTACTTC
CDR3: CASSFTFADSSYEQYF

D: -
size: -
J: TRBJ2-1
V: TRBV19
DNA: TGTGCCAGTAGTATTTATGGCGGGACGAGTTCGGGTGAGCAGTTCTTC
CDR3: CASSIYGGTSSGEQFF

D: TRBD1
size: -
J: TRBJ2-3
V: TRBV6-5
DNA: TGTGCCAGCAGTTACTACGGGGGACAGGGGGTGCAGTATTTT
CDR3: CASSYYGGQGVQYF

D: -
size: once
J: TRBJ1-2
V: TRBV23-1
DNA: TGCGCCAGCAGTCCAAACCCGCCGATGACGATGCGGGGCTACACCTTC
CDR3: CASSPNPPMTMRGYTF

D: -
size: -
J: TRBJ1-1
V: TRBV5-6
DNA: TGTGCCAGCAGCTTTACCGCCAGGGAAGCTTTCTTT
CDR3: CASSFTAREAFF

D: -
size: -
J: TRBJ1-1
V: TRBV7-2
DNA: TGTGCCAGCAGCTTAAATTTCGGCACTGAAGCTTTCTTT
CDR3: CASSLNFGTEAFF

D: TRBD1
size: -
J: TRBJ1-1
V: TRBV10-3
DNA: TGTGCCATCAGCCAACCGACAGGGGAAGCTTTCTTT
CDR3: CAISQPTGEAFF

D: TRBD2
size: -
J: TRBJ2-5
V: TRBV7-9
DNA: TGTGCCAGCAGCTTAATGGGGGGGGAGACCCAGTACTTC
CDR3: CASSLMGGETQYF

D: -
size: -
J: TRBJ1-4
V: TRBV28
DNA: TGTGCCAGCAGTCACCCCGGGATAAGCGGGGAAAAACTGTTTTTT
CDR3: CASSHPGISGEKLFF

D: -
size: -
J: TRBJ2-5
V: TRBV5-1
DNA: TGCGCCAGCAGACTTGACAGTCAAGAGACCCAGTACTTC
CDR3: CASRLDSQETQYF

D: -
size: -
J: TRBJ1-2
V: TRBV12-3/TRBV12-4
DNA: TGTGCCAGCAGCGGACAGATCGGCTACACCTTC
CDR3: CASSGQIGYTF

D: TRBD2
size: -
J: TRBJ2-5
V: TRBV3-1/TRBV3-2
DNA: TGTGCCAGCAGCCAAGCCCAGATAAGGGCGGGGGGGCCTTATCGGGAGACCCAGTACTTC
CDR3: CASSQAQIRAGGPYRETQYF

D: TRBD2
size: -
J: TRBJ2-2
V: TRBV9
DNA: TGTGCCAGCAGCGTTGGGGCTAGCGGTACAGGGGAGCTGTTTTTT
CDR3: CASSVGASGTGELFF